This T cell receptor beta chain was documented in a study of identical twins. Study results and caveats: Some out-of-frame alpha sequences were shared by twins, and these showed excess low generation probability.

This CDR3 has 16 amino acids. V lost 0 bases and J lost 5, with 17 bases in between. Germline V gives CDR1 LGHDT, CDR2 YNNKEL (reference sequence). Each CDR3 protein gets one entry after TCRdb re-called the 5' RACE reads with MiXCR. This table has 200,000 to 300,000 distinct CDR3 sequences, 7.5% appearing once. This clonotype was detected ten times or more. Antigen specificity is unknown. The sample was also reused in another study, on yellow fever vaccine responses in identical twins.

The chain recombines TRBV3-1 with TRBJ2-7; the D is unclear. The sequence was obtained from a woman aged 18-29 years in good health. Source material: CD8+ T cells sorted from blood. CDR3 in amino acids: CASSQDAIPTLDEQYF. CDR3 nucleotides: TGTGCCAGCAGCCAAGATGCGATCCCTACCCTCGACGAGCAGTACTTC.